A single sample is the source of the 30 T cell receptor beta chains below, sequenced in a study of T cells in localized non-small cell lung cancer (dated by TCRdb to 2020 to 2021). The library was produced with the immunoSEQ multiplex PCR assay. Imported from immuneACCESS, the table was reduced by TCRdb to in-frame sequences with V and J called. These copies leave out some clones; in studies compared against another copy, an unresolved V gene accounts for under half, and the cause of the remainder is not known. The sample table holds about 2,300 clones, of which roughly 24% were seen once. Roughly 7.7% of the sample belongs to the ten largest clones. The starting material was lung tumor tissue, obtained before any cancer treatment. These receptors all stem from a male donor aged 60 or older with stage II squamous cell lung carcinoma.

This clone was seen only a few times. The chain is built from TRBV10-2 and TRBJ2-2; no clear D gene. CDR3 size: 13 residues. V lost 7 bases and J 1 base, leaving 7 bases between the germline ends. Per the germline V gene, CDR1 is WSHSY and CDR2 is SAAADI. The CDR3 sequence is CASKHRNTGELFF. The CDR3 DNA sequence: TGCGCCAGCAAACATAGGAACACCGGGGAGCTGTTTTTT.

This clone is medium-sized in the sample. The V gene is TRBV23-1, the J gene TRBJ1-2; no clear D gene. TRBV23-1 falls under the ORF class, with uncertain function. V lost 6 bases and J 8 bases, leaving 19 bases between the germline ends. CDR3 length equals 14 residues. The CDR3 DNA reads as TGCGCCAGCAGCCAAGTCTTGGCAGGTCGGGGCTACACCTTC. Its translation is CASSQVLAGRGYTF.

The CDR3 nucleotides are TGCAGCGTTGAAGACCAGGGAAACACCATATATTTT. It translates to CSVEDQGNTIYF. This sequence joins TRBV29-1 and TRBJ1-3; D unclear. The germline V gene has CDR1 SQVTM and CDR2 ANQGSEA. CDR3 length: 12 residues. V lost 0 bases, J lost 4 bases, and 4 bases lay in between.

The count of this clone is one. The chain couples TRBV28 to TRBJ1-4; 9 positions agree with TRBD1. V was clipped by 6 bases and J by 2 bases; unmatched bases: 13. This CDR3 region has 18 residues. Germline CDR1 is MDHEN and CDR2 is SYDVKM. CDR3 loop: CASRHSRDRVATNEKLFF. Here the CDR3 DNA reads TGTGCCAGCAGGCACAGCCGGGACAGGGTAGCTACTAATGAAAAACTGTTTTTT.

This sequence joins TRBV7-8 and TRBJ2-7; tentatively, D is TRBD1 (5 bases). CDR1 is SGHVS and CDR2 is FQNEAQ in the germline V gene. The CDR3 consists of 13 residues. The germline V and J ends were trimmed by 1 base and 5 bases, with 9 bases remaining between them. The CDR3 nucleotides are TGTGCCAGCAGCTTAGGACAGCACCACGAGCAGTACTTC. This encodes CASSLGQHHEQYF. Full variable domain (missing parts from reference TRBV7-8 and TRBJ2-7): GAGVSQSPRYKVAKRGQDVALRCDPISGHVSLFWYQQALGQGPEFLTYFQNEAQLDKSGLPSDRFFAERPEGSVSTLKIQRTQQEDSAVYLCASSLGQHHEQYFGPGTRLTVT.

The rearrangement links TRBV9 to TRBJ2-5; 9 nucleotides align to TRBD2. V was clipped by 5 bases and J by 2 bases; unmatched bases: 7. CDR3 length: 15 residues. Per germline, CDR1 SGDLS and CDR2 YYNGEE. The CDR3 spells CASSVLAGIQETQYF. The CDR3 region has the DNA TGTGCCAGCAGTGTTCTAGCGGGGATACAAGAGACCCAGTACTTC.

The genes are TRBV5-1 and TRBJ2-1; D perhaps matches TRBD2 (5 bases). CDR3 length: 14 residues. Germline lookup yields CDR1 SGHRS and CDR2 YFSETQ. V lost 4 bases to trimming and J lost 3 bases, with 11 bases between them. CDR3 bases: TGCGCCAGCAGCAACCAACTAGTCTACAATGAGCAGTTCTTC. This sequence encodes CASSNQLVYNEQFF.

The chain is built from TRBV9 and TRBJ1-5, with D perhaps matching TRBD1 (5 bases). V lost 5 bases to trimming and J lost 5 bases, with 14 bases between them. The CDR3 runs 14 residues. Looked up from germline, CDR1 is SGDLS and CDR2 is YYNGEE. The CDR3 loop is CASSERGGDQPQHF. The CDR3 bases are TGTGCCAGCAGTGAAAGAGGAGGGGATCAGCCCCAGCATTTT. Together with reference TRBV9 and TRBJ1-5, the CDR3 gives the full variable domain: DSGVTQTPKHLITATGQRVTLRCSPRSGDLSVYWYQQSLDQGLQFLIQYYNGEERAKGNILERFSAQQFPDLHSELNLSSLELGDSALYFCASSERGGDQPQHFGDGTRLSIL.

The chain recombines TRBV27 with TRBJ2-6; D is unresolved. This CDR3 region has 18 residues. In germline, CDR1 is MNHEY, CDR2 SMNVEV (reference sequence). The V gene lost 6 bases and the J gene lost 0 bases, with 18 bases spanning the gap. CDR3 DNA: TGTGCCAGCAGCCCAGAGCCCCCGGGTTACTCTGGGGCCAACGTCCTGACTTTC. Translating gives CASSPEPPGYSGANVLTF.

The chain's CDR3 is CSASENTGELFF. The CDR3 DNA reads TGCAGCGCCTCAGAGAACACCGGGGAGCTGTTTTTT. This chain joins TRBV29-1 and TRBJ2-2; D is ambiguous. This CDR3 comprises 12 residues. The V gene lost 7 bases and the J gene lost 1 base, with 7 bases spanning the gap. In germline, CDR1 is SQVTM, CDR2 ANQGSEA.

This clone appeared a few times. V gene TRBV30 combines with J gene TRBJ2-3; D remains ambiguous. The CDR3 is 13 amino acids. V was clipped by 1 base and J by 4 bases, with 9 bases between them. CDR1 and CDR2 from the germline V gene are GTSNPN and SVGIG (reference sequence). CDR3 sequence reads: CAWSGQGPDTQYF. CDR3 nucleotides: TGTGCCTGGAGTGGCCAAGGACCAGATACGCAGTATTTT.

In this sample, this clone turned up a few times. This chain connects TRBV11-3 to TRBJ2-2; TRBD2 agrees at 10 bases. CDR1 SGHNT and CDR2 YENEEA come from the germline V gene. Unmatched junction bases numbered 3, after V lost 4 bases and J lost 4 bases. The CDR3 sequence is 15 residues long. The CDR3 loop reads CASSSTSGATGELFF. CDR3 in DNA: TGTGCCAGCAGCTCCACTAGCGGGGCCACCGGGGAGCTGTTTTTT.

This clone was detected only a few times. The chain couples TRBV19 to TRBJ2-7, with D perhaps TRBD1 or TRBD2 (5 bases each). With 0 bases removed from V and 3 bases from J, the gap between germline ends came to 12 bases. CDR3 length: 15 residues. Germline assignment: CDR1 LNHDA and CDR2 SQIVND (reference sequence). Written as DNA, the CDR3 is TGTGCCAGTAGTATAGATTTGGGGGTACTCTACGAGCAGTACTTC. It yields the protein CASSIDLGVLYEQYF.

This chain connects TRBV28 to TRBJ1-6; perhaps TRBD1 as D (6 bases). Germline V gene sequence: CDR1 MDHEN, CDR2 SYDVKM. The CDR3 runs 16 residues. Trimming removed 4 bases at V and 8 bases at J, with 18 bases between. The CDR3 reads CASSSRGGLNYSPLHF. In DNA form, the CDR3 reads TGTGCCAGCAGTTCTAGGGGGGGACTGAATTATTCACCCCTCCACTTT. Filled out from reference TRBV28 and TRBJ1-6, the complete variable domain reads DVKVTQSSRYLVKRTGEKVFLECVQDMDHENMFWYRQDPGLGLRLIYFSYDVKMKEKGDIPEGYSVSREKKERFSLILESASTNQTSMYLCASSSRGGLNYSPLHFGNGTRLTVT.

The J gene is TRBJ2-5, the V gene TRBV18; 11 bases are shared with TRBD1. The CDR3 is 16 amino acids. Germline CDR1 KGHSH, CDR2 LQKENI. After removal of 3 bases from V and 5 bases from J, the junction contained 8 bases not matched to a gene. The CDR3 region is CASSPRNGQGAETQYF. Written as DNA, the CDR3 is TGTGCCAGCTCACCGAGGAATGGACAGGGGGCGGAGACCCAGTACTTC.

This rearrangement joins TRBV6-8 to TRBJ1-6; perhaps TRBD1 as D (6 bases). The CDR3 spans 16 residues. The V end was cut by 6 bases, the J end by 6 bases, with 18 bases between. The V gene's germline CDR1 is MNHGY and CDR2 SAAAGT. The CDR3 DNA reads TGTGCCAGCAGGACCTCTAGGGGGATTCTTAATTCACCCCTCCACTTT. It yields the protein CASRTSRGILNSPLHF.

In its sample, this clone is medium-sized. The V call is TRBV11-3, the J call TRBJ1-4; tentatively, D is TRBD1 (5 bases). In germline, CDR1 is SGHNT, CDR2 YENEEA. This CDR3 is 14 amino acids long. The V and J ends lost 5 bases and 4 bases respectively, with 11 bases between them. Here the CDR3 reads CASSETAFNEKLFF. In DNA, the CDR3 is TGTGCCAGCAGCGAGACAGCCTTTAATGAAAAACTGTTTTTT.

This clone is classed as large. The CDR3: CASSVGHGSGNTIYF. The CDR3 nucleotides read TGTGCCAGCAGCGTAGGTCACGGCTCTGGAAACACCATATATTTT. This chain connects TRBV9 to TRBJ1-3; D uncertain. This CDR3 region has 15 residues. V lost 0 bases to trimming and J lost 0 bases, with 7 bases between them. In germline, CDR1 is SGDLS, CDR2 YYNGEE.

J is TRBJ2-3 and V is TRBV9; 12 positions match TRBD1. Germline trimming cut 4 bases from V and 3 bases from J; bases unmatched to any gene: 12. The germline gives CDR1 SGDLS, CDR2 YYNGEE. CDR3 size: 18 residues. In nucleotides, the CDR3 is TGTGCCAGCAGCCATCCGGCGGGACAGGGGGCGATGACAGATACGCAGTATTTT. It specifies CASSHPAGQGAMTDTQYF.

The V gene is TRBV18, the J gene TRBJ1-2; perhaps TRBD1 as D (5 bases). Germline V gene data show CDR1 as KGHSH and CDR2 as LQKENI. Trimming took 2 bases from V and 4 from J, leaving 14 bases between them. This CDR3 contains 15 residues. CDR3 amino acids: CASSPLGQSSYGYTF. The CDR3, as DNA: TGTGCCAGCTCACCATTGGGGCAGTCAAGCTATGGCTACACCTTC.

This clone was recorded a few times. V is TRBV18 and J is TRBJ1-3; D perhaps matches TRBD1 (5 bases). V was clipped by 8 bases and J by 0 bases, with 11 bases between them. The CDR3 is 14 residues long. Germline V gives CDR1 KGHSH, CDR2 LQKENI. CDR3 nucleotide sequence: TGTGCCAGCCACACAGGCAACTCTGGAAACACCATATATTTT. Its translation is CASHTGNSGNTIYF.

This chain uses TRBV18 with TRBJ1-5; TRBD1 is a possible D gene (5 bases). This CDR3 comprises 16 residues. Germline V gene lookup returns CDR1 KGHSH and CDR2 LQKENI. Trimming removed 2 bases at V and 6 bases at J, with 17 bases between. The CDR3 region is CASSPGARVQAQPQHF. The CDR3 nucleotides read TGTGCCAGCTCACCAGGGGCTAGGGTTCAAGCTCAGCCCCAGCATTTT. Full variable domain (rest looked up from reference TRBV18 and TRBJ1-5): NAGVMQNPRHLVRRRGQEARLRCSPMKGHSHVYWYRQLPEEGLKFMVYLQKENIIDESGMPKERFSAEFPKEGPSILRIQQVVRGDSAAYFCASSPGARVQAQPQHFGDGTRLSIL.

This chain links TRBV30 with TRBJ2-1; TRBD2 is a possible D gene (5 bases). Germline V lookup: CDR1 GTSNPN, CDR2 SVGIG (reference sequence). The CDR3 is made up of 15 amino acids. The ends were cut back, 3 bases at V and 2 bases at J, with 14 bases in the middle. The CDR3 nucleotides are TGTGCCTGGAGGAGGGCTTCCACCACCTACAATGAGCAGTTCTTC. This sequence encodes CAWRRASTTYNEQFF.

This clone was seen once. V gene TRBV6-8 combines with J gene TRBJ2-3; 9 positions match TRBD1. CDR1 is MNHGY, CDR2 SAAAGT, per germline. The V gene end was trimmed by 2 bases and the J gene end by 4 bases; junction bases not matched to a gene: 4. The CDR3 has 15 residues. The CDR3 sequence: CASSYRGTGPDTQYF. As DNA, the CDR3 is TGTGCCAGCAGTTACCGGGGGACAGGGCCAGATACGCAGTATTTT.

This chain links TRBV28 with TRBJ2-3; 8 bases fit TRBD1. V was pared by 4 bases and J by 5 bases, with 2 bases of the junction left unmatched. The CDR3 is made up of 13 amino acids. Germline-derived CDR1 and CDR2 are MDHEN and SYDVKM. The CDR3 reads CASSSGGLDTQYF. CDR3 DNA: TGTGCCAGCAGTTCAGGGGGCCTAGATACGCAGTATTTT. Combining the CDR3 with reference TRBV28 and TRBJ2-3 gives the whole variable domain DVKVTQSSRYLVKRTGEKVFLECVQDMDHENMFWYRQDPGLGLRLIYFSYDVKMKEKGDIPEGYSVSREKKERFSLILESASTNQTSMYLCASSSGGLDTQYFGPGTRLTVL.

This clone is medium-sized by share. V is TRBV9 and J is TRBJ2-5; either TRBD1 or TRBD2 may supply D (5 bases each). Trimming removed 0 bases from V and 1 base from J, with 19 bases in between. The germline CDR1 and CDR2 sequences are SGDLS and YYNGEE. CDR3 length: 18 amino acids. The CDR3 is CASSVGVRGPRAQETQYF. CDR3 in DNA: TGTGCCAGCAGCGTAGGTGTGAGGGGACCTCGGGCCCAAGAGACCCAGTACTTC.

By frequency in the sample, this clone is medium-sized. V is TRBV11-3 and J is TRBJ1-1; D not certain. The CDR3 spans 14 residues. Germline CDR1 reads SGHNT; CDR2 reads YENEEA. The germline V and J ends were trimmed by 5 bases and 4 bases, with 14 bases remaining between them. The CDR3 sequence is CASSPTRGGTEAFF. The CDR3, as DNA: TGTGCCAGCAGCCCCACTCGGGGAGGCACTGAAGCTTTCTTT. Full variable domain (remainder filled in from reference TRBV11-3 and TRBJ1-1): EAGVVQSPRYKIIEKKQPVAFWCNPISGHNTLYWYLQNLGQGPELLIRYENEEAVDDSQLPKDRFSAERLKGVDSTLKIQPAELGDSAVYLCASSPTRGGTEAFFGQGTRLTVV.

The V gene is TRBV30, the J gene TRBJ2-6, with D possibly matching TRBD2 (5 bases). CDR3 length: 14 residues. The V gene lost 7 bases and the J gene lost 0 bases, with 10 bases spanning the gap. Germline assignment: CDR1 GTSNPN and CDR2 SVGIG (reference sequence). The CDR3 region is CASGSRSGANVLTF. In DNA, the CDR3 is TGTGCCTCGGGGTCTCGCTCTGGGGCCAACGTCCTGACTTTC. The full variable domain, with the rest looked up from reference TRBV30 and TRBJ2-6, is SQTIHQWPATLVQPVGSPLSLECTVEGTSNPNLYWYRQAAGRGLQLLFYSVGIGQISSEVPQNLSASRPQDRQFILSSKKLLLSDSGFYLCASGSRSGANVLTFGAGSRLTVL.

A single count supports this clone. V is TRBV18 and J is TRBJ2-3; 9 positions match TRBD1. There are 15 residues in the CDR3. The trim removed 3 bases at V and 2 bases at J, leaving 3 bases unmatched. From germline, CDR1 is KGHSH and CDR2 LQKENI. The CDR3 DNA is TGTGCCAGCTCACCGGGACAGGGTGACACAGATACGCAGTATTTT. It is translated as CASSPGQGDTDTQYF. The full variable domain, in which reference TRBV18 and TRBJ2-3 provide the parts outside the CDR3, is NAGVMQNPRHLVRRRGQEARLRCSPMKGHSHVYWYRQLPEEGLKFMVYLQKENIIDESGMPKERFSAEFPKEGPSILRIQQVVRGDSAAYFCASSPGQGDTDTQYFGPGTRLTVL.

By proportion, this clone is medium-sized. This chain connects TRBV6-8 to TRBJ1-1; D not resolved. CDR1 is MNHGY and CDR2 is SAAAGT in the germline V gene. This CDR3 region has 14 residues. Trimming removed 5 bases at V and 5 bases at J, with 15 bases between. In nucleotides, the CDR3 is TGTGCCAGCAGTCGTAATCGGGGTGCGACTGAAGCTTTCTTT. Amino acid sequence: CASSRNRGATEAFF.